Listed here are 18 T cell receptor beta chains from one sample, sequenced in a study of CXCR3-negative and CXCR3-positive naive CD8 T cells. UMI-labeled 5' RACE yielded the TRB cDNA libraries. TCRdb derives one entry per CDR3 protein from the 5' RACE reads, leaving out DNA. Its clone listing holds fewer than 140,000 distinct CDR3 sequences. The antigens of these receptors remain unknown. Notes on the study in general: CXCR3-positive naive cells carried more hydrophobic TRB CDR3s than CXCR3-negative naive cells did.

The sequenced sample consisted of naive CXCR3+ CD8+ T cells from blood. The subset: CD45RO-CCR7+CD27+CD95- naive CD8+ T cells expressing CXCR3 (TNR3+). The receptor source for this set is a human donor in good health. Some clones in this sample may be carry-over from other donors' samples.

V is TRBV14 and J is TRBJ2-7; lacking DNA, the TRBD2 call made by TCRdb goes unchecked. This CDR3 is built from 16 residues. Germline V gene lookup returns CDR1 SGHDN and CDR2 FVKESK. The CDR3 protein is CASSPEEGLGSYEQYF.

This rearrangement joins TRBV7-9 to TRBJ1-5; TCRdb calls TRBD1, which cannot be checked without DNA. The CDR3 length is 14 residues. Germline V lookup: CDR1 SEHNR, CDR2 FQNEAQ (reference sequence). CDR3 sequence reads: CASSSGWGNQPQHF.

The chain couples TRBV20-1 to TRBJ2-7; TCRdb's assignment of TRBD2 cannot be checked, as there is no DNA. The CDR3 sequence is 13 residues long. CDR1 is DFQATT, CDR2 SNEGSKA, per germline (reference sequence). CDR3 loop: CSARGLAVYEQYF.

V usage is TRBV15 and J usage is TRBJ2-2; the D call of TRBD2 rests on TCRdb alone, since no DNA is present to check it. The germline gives CDR1 LNHNV, CDR2 YYDKDF (reference sequence). CDR3 length: 16 residues. The CDR3 sequence: CATSRTASGNTGELFF.

The gene calls are TRBV6-5 and TRBJ2-5; TCRdb calls TRBD1, which cannot be checked without DNA. The CDR3 length is 14 residues. Germline lookup yields CDR1 MNHEY and CDR2 SVGAGI. The CDR3 spells CASSLRTGVETQYF.

V gene TRBV7-9 combines with J gene TRBJ2-1; TCRdb's D call of TRBD2 is untestable without DNA. The CDR3 extends over 17 amino acids. Germline V gene lookup returns CDR1 SEHNR and CDR2 FQNEAQ (reference sequence). CDR3 region: CASSNARQGWSYNEQFF.

V usage is TRBV29-1 and J usage is TRBJ2-7. The CDR3 spans 12 residues. Germline lookup yields CDR1 SQVTM and CDR2 ANQGSEA. CDR3 sequence reads: CSVVQESPEQYF.

The V call is TRBV12-3 or TRBV12-4, the J call TRBJ1-5; checking the TCRdb D call of TRBD1 is not possible without DNA. CDR3 length: 14 residues. The CDR3: CASSLSTGNQPQHF.

J is TRBJ1-2 and V is TRBV6-2 or TRBV6-3. Germline V gives CDR1 MNHEY, CDR2 SVGEGT. This CDR3 region has 15 residues. CDR3: CASSYSNPGGGGYTF.

The chain couples TRBV9 to TRBJ2-1. Germline CDR1 is SGDLS and CDR2 is YYNGEE. The CDR3 has 15 amino acids. The CDR3 is CASSVVGSAYNEQFF.

The rearrangement links TRBV5-1 to TRBJ2-7; absent DNA, TCRdb's TRBD2 call cannot be checked. CDR3 length: 15 residues. CDR1 and CDR2 from the germline V gene are SGHRS and YFSETQ. This chain's CDR3 is CASSQGGLAGAEQYF.

This chain uses TRBV9 with TRBJ2-1; the TRBD2 assignment by TCRdb is unverifiable without DNA. The CDR3 runs to 16 residues. Looked up from germline, CDR1 is SGDLS and CDR2 is YYNGEE. The chain's CDR3 is CASSVGLAGAADEQFF.

The genes are TRBV12-3 or TRBV12-4 and TRBJ1-2; the TRBD1 assignment by TCRdb is unverifiable without DNA. This CDR3 is 11 amino acids long. The CDR3 sequence is CASSRGHGYTF.

The chain is built from TRBV3-1 and TRBJ2-1; the D call from TCRdb, TRBD1, cannot be confirmed without DNA. CDR1 and CDR2 (germline): LGHDT, YNNKEL (reference sequence). The CDR3 runs 14 residues. CDR3 loop: CASSQPGSYNEQFF.

The chain links TRBV6-2 or TRBV6-3 to TRBJ2-3; TCRdb outputs TRBD1, but without DNA this stays unchecked. CDR1 is MNHEY, CDR2 SVGEGT, per germline. This CDR3 comprises 18 residues. CDR3 sequence: CASSPGSILDFSTDTQYF.

This sequence joins TRBV7-6 and TRBJ2-2; without DNA, the TCRdb call of TRBD2 cannot be checked. Germline CDR1 and CDR2: SGHVS and FNYEAQ. The CDR3 contains 13 residues. CDR3 sequence: CASSLTSAGELFF.

The chain links TRBV12-3 or TRBV12-4 to TRBJ2-7; TCRdb selects TRBD2, and the lack of DNA leaves this call unchecked. This CDR3 has 20 amino acids. CDR3 sequence: CASRPGEIGTRTRHLYEQYF.

This rearrangement joins TRBV4-2 to TRBJ2-1. This CDR3 spans 16 amino acids. CDR1 and CDR2 (germline): LGHNA, YNFKEQ. The CDR3 region is CASSQDGIRSYNEQFF.